The T cell receptor beta chain described here comes from a study of blood T cell repertoires in COVID-19. Study in general: The origin of the acute and convalescent COVID-19 samples was the United States, Italy and Spain. The analysed material was cDNA or gDNA that came from T cells, B-cell-depleted T cells, or PBMCs.

Source study methods: Counts of nucleated cells, estimated from reference gene primer amplification, were obtained. The protocol was immunoSEQ multiplex PCR, while the TCRdb copy is restricted to in-frame clones and leaves out a portion. V, J and clone size derive from that table, while D and trimming were established from the DNA sequence. The table includes about 160,000 clones, roughly nine tenths detected once. The V gene end was trimmed by 6 bases and the J gene end by 4 bases; junction bases not matched to a gene: 4. Germline lookup yields CDR1 MGHRA and CDR2 YSYEKL. CDR3 size: 13 residues. The source material was peripheral blood. The clonotype originates from a woman in her sixties or seventies with acute or convalescent COVID-19. The chain uses TRBV4-1 and TRBJ2-7; 9 nucleotides agree with TRBD1. For the CDR3, the DNA is TGCGCCAGCAGGGGGGACAGGGATTACGAGCAGTACTTC. Protein product: CASRGDRDYEQYF.